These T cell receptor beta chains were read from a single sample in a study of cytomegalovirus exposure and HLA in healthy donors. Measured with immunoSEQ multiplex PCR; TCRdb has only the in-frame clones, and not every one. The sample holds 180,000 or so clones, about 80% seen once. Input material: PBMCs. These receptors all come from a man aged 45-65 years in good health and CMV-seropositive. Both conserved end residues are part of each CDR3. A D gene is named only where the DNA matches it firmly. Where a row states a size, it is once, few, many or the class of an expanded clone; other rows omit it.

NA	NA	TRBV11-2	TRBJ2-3	CASSSYRDKVDTQYF	TGTGCCAGCAGCTCCTACCGGGATAAGGTAGATACGCAGTATTTT
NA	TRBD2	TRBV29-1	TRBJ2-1	CSVGYGGGSSYNEQFF	TGCAGCGTTGGATATGGCGGGGGGAGCTCCTACAATGAGCAGTTCTTC
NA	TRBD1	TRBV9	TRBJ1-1	CASSADRGRTEAFF	TGTGCCAGCAGCGCCGACAGGGGGCGGACTGAAGCTTTCTTT
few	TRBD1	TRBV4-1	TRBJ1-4	CASSRGDSSIEKLFF	TGCGCCAGCAGCCGGGGGGACAGTTCGATTGAAAAACTGTTTTTT
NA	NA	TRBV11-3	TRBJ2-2	CASSPSHTGELFF	TGTGCCAGCAGCCCCTCTCACACCGGGGAGCTGTTTTTT
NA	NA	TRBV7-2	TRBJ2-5	CATTGGYQETQYF	TGTGCCACCACCGGCGGCTACCAAGAGACCCAGTACTTC
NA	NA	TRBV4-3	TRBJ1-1	CASSQVGQNTEAFF	TGCGCCAGCAGCCAAGTGGGACAGAACACTGAAGCTTTCTTT
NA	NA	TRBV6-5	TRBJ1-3	CASREEKGNTIYF	TGTGCCAGCAGGGAGGAGAAGGGAAACACCATATATTTT
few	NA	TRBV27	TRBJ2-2	CASTQNTGELFF	TGTGCCAGCACCCAGAACACCGGGGAGCTGTTTTTT
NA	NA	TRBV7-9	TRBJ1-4	CASSLQGVGEKLFF	TGTGCCAGCAGCTTACAAGGGGTTGGGGAAAAACTGTTTTTT
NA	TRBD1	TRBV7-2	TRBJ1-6	CASSLTVTGAYNSPLHF	TGTGCCAGCAGCTTAACCGTGACAGGGGCCTATAATTCACCCCTCCACTTT
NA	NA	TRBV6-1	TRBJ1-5	CASSDTREGWKPQHF	TGTGCCAGCAGTGACACGCGGGAAGGGTGGAAGCCCCAGCATTTT
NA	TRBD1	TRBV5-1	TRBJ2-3	CASGLTGGGSDTQYF	TGCGCCAGCGGACTGACAGGGGGTGGCTCAGATACGCAGTATTTT
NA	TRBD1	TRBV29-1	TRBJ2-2	CSVEDPSTGTGGTGELFF	TGCAGCGTTGAAGATCCCTCAACCGGGACAGGGGGGACCGGGGAGCTGTTTTTT
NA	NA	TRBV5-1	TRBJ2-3	CASSLQGTQYF	TGCGCCAGCAGCTTACAGGGCACGCAGTATTTT
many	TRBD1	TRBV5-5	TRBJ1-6	CASSLTGQAYNSPLHF	TGTGCCAGCAGCCTGACCGGACAGGCGTATAATTCACCCCTCCACTTT
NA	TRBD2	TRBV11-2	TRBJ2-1	CASSSGLAGGNNEQFF	TGTGCCAGCAGCTCGGGACTAGCGGGGGGCAACAATGAGCAGTTCTTC
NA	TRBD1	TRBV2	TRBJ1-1	CASSERQGAWTEAFF	TGTGCCAGCAGTGAGCGACAGGGGGCATGGACTGAAGCTTTCTTT
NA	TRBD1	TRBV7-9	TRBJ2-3	CASSRGQGADTQYF	TGTGCCAGCAGCAGGGGACAGGGTGCAGATACGCAGTATTTT
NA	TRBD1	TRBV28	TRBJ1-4	CASRRQGAYEKLFF	TGTGCCAGCAGACGACAGGGGGCTTATGAAAAACTGTTTTTT
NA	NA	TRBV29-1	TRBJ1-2	CSCGAGNYGYTF	TGCAGCTGCGGAGCAGGGAACTATGGCTACACCTTC
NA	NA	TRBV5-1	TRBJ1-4	CASSFSGGEWEKLFF	TGCGCCAGCAGCTTCAGCGGGGGAGAATGGGAAAAACTGTTTTTT
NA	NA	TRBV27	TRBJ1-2	CASSRTSGVGNYGYTF	TGTGCCAGCAGTCGAACAAGCGGGGTTGGTAACTATGGCTACACCTTC
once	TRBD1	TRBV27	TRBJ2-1	CASSSLGTAYNEQFF	TGTGCCAGCAGTTCGCTCGGGACAGCCTACAATGAGCAGTTCTTC
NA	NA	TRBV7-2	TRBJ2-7	CASSSSSYEQYF	TGTGCCAGCAGTTCCAGTTCCTACGAGCAGTACTTC
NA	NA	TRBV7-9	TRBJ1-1	CASSPTGNLGTEAFF	TGTGCCAGCAGTCCAACAGGGAATCTAGGCACTGAAGCTTTCTTT
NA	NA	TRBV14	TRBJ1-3	CASSQGVFRSGNTIYF	TGTGCCAGCAGCCAAGGGGTGTTCAGGTCTGGAAACACCATATATTTT
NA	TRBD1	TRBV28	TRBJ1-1	CASGRGLANTEAFF	TGTGCCAGCGGTAGGGGGCTGGCGAACACTGAAGCTTTCTTT
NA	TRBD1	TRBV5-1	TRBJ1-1	CASLDRARGTEAFF	TGCGCCAGCCTGGACAGGGCACGAGGCACTGAAGCTTTCTTT
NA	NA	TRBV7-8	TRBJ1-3	CASSVQGGGNTIYF	TGTGCCAGCAGCGTACAGGGCGGTGGAAACACCATATATTTT
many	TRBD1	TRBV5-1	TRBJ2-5	CASGRGQGAEAQYF	TGCGCCAGCGGTAGGGGACAGGGGGCCGAGGCCCAGTACTTC
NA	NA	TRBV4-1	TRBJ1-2	CASSQDRGGAGYGYTF	TGCGCCAGCAGCCAAGATCGCGGGGGGGCGGGCTATGGCTACACCTTC
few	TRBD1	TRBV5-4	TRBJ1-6	CASSWDRAPNSPLHF	TGTGCCAGCAGCTGGGACAGAGCCCCTAATTCACCCCTCCACTTT
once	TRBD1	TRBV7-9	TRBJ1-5	CASSLDRGHSNQPRHF	TGTGCCAGCAGCTTGGACAGGGGGCATAGCAATCAGCCCCGGCATTTT
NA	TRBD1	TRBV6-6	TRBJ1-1	CASSYGPGQRNTEAFF	TGTGCCAGCAGTTACGGGCCGGGACAGAGGAACACTGAAGCTTTCTTT
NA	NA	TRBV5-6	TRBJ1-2	CASSSWTGGHYYGYTF	TGTGCCAGCAGCTCTTGGACGGGCGGGCATTACTATGGCTACACCTTC
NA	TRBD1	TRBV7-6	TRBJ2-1	CASSLVGQGLDEQFF	TGTGCCAGCAGCTTAGTGGGACAGGGACTGGATGAGCAGTTCTTC
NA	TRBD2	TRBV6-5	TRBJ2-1	CAIKAGGHNEQFF	TGTGCCATTAAGGCGGGGGGCCACAATGAGCAGTTCTTC
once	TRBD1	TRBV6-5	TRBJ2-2	CASSYKGANTGELFF	TGTGCCAGCAGTTACAAGGGGGCAAACACCGGGGAGCTGTTTTTT
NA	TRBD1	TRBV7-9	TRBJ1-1	CASSLFGTGEAEAFF	TGTGCCAGCAGCTTATTTGGGACAGGGGAAGCTGAAGCTTTCTTT